In its sample, the clone carrying this TCR beta chain was seen many times. Its specificity is not known. These data are taken from a study of T-cell reconstitution after alpha-beta-depleted transplantation in children. Study outcomes and limitations: Approximately two months post-transplant, alpha-beta T cells reportedly originated from several hundred expanded graft clones. T-cell numbers and diversity one year post-transplant derived largely from freshly generated T cells. Surviving recipient T cells and thymic progenitors produced the high day-60 TCRbeta diversity seen in some patients.

Construction of the TCRbeta library involved unique molecular identifiers. TCRdb analysed the PCR reads with MiXCR anew, one entry per CDR3 protein. The sample yields about 120,000 distinct CDR3 sequences, under 30% seen once. Sequenced material: PBMCs, mostly from graft donor cells, taken 180 days after TCRalphabeta/CD19-depleted stem cell transplant. This clonotype was sampled from a male patient aged 2 to 9 who had a stem cell transplant for chronic granulomatous disease, so the T cells may come from the graft donor.

The DNA for the CDR3 is TGTGCCACCAGTGAGTCTCAAGAGACCCAGTACTTC. Amino acid sequence: CATSESQETQYF. V gene TRBV24-1 combines with J gene TRBJ2-5; the D is unclear. The germline gives CDR1 KGHDR, CDR2 SFDVKD. The CDR3 has 12 residues. V was trimmed by 4 bases and J by 2 bases, leaving 4 bases between them.